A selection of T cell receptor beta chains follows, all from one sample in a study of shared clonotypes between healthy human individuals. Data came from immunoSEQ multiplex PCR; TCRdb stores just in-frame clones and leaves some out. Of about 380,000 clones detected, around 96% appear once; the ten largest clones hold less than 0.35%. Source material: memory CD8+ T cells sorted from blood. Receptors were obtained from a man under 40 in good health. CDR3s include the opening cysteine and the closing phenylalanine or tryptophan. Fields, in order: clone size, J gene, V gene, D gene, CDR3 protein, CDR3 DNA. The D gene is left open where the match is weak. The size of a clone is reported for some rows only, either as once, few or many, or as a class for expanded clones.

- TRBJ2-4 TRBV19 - CASSIGLKNIQYF TGTGCCAGTAGTATAGGACTTAAAAACATTCAGTACTTC
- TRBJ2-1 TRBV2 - CATQVGLSNEQFF TGTGCCACCCAGGTAGGGCTCTCCAATGAGCAGTTCTTC
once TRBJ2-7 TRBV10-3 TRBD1 CAISEPDRGPVYEQYF TGTGCCATCAGTGAGCCCGACAGGGGTCCTGTCTACGAGCAGTACTTC
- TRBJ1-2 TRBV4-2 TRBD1 CASSQGQGDGYTF TGTGCCAGCAGCCAAGGACAGGGAGATGGCTACACCTTC
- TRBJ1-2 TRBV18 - CASSPPDLHYGYTF TGTGCCAGCTCACCACCGGACCTTCACTATGGCTACACCTTC
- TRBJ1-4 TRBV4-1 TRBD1 CASSQVPTGVDGREKLFF TGCGCCAGCAGCCAAGTCCCGACAGGGGTCGACGGTCGGGAAAAACTGTTTTTT
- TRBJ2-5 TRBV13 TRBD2 CASSFYISGYQETQYF TGTGCCAGCAGCTTCTATATTAGCGGGTACCAAGAGACCCAGTACTTC
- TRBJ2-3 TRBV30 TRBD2 CAWSLAGGTDTQYF TGTGCCTGGAGCCTAGCGGGAGGGACAGATACGCAGTATTTT
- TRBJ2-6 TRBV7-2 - CASSLARRPSRANVLTF TGTGCCAGCAGCTTAGCGCGTCGGCCTTCCAGGGCCAACGTCCTGACTTTC
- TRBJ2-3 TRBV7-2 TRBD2 CASSLLPGLAADTQYF TGTGCCAGCAGTCTCTTGCCGGGACTAGCGGCAGATACGCAGTATTTT
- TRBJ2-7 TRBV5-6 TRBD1 CASSRTGITYEQYF TGTGCCAGCAGCCGGACAGGGATCACCTACGAGCAGTACTTC
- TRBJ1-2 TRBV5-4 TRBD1 CASGPKPGGGYGYTF TGTGCCAGCGGACCAAAACCAGGGGGCGGGTATGGCTACACCTTC
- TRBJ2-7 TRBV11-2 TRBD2 CASSPRGLAGTYEQHF TGTGCCAGCAGCCCCCGCGGACTAGCGGGTACCTACGAGCAGCACTTC
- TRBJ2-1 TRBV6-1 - CASSVLAPYNEQFF TGTGCCAGCAGTGTACTAGCCCCCTACAATGAGCAGTTCTTC
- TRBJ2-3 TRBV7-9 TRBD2 CASSLNRAGDIDTQYF TGTGCCAGCAGCTTAAATCGGGCGGGAGATATAGATACGCAGTATTTT
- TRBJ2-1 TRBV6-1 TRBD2 CASQDAGAGNNEQFF TGTGCCAGCCAGGACGCGGGAGCGGGAAACAATGAGCAGTTCTTC
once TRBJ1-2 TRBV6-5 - CASSYSVASPGYTF TGTGCCAGCAGTTACTCAGTCGCCTCACCTGGCTACACCTTC
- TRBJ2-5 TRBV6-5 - CASSYSTYQETQYF TGTGCCAGCAGTTACTCGACCTATCAAGAGACCCAGTACTTC
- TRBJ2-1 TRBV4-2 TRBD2 CASSQSTLAGGYNEQFF TGTGCCAGCAGCCAATCGACCCTAGCGGGAGGGTACAATGAGCAGTTCTTC
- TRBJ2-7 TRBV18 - CASSLTSFHEQYF TGTGCCAGCTCACTTACTAGTTTCCACGAGCAGTACTTC
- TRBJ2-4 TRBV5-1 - CASSLATGSSPKNIQYF TGCGCCAGCAGCTTGGCTACCGGTTCATCCCCCAAAAACATTCAGTACTTC
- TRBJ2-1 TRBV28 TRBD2 CASRRLADEQFF TGTGCCAGCAGGCGACTAGCCGATGAGCAGTTCTTC
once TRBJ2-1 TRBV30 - CAWSGDYNEQFF TGTGCCTGGAGTGGAGACTACAATGAGCAGTTCTTC
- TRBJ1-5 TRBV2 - CASSEAGRVWDNQPQHF TGTGCCAGCAGTGAAGCGGGGAGGGTGTGGGACAATCAGCCCCAGCATTTT
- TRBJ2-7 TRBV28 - CASSFTSREQYF TGTGCCAGCAGTTTCACTAGCCGCGAGCAGTACTTC
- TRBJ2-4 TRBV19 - CASSTPQGTKNIQYF TGTGCCAGTTCTACACCACAAGGAACCAAAAACATTCAGTACTTC
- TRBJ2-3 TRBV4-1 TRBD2 CASSQVRAGVGDTQYF TGCGCCAGCAGCCAAGTAAGAGCGGGAGTGGGAGATACGCAGTATTTT
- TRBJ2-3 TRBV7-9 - CASSLMIGPNTDTQYF TGTGCCAGCAGCTTAATGATTGGTCCAAACACAGATACGCAGTATTTT